This record covers a single TCR beta chain. The CDR3 loop spans 14 amino acids. The germline V gene encodes CDR1 LNHDA and CDR2 SQIVND (reference sequence). The V end lost 5 bases, the J end lost 3 bases, and 14 bases lay between the germline ends. The repertoire was sequenced with immunoSEQ multiplex PCR; TCRdb's copy has only in-frame clones and lacks some. The repertoire consists of about 360,000 clones, with around nine tenths occurring once and the leading ten covering around 2.9%. The sample belongs to a study of blood T cell repertoires in COVID-19. Study at large: Some COVID-19 samples were acute and others convalescent; all came from the United States, Italy and Spain. T cells, B-cell-depleted T cells, or PBMCs provided the cDNA or gDNA that served as material.

The chain is built from TRBV19 and TRBJ2-7; a weak D match, TRBD1 (6 bases). Sequencing was done on a sample of peripheral blood. This receptor was obtained from a human donor in a cohort sampled during active COVID-19. This chain's CDR3 is CASSSQTGNYEQYF. The CDR3 region has the DNA TGTGCCAGTAGTTCACAGACAGGTAACTACGAGCAGTACTTC.